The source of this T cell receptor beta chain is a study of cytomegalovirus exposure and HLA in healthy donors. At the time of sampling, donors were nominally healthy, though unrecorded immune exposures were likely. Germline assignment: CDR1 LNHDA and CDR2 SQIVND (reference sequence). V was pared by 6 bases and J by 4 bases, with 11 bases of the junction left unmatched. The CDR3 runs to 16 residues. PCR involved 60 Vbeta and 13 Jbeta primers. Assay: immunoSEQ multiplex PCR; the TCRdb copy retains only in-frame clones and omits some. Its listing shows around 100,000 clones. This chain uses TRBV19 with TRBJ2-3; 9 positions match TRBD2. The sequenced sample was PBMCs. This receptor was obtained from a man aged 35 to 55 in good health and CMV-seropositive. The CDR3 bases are TGTGCCAGTAGCCGTACGGGACTAGCTGGGGCAGATACGCAGTATTTT. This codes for CASSRTGLAGADTQYF.